This record covers a single T cell receptor (beta chain). The antigen is undetermined. Trimming cost V 6 bases and J 4 bases, with 16 bases left between them. Germline CDR1 is SQVTM and CDR2 is ANQGSEA. The CDR3 runs to 13 residues. TCRbeta library preparation incorporated unique molecular identifiers. TCRdb redid the calling of the PCR reads with MiXCR, one entry per CDR3 protein. The sample lists some 600,000 distinct CDR3 sequences, 10% to 15% occurring once. This record belongs to a study of T-cell reconstitution after alpha-beta-depleted transplantation in children. Findings and caveats of the study: T-cell numbers and diversity, one year after transplant, stemmed largely from T cells that were newly produced.

The source of this sequence is a male patient younger than 18 who had a stem cell transplant for acute myeloid leukemia, so the T cells may come from the graft donor. This chain links TRBV29-1 with TRBJ2-7; the D gene could be TRBD1 or TRBD2 (5 bases each). The sample in question was PBMCs, mostly from graft donor cells, obtained 360 days after TCRalphabeta/CD19-depleted stem cell transplant. The CDR3 DNA follows: TGCAGCGTGGGACCCGGTGAAAGGTACGAGCAGTACTTC. It specifies CSVGPGERYEQYF.